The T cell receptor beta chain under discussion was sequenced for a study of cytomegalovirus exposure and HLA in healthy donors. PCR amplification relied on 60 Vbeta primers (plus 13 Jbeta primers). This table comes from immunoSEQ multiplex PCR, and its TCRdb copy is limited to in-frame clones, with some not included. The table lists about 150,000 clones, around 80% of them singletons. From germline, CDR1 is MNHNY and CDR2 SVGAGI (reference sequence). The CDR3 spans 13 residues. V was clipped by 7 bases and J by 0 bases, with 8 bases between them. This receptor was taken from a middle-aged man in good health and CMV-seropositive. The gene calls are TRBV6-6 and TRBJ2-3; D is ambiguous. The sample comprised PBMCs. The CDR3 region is CASTRLSTDTQYF. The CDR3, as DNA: TGTGCCAGCACTAGACTGAGCACAGATACGCAGTATTTT.